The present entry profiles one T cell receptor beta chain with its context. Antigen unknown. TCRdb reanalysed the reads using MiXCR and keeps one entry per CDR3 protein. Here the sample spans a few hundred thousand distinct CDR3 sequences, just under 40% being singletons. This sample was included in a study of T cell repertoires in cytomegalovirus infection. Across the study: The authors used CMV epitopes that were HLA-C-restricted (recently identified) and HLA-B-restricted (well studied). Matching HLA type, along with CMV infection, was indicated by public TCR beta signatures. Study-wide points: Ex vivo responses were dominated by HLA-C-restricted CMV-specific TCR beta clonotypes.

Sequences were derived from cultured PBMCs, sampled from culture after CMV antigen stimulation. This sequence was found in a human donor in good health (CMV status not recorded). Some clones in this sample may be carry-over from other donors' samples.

CDR3 DNA: TGCGCCAGCAGCCAAGTGGTTCTTGGGGCCAACGTCCTGACTTTC. Translation gives CASSQVVLGANVLTF. This chain uses TRBV4-1 with TRBJ2-6; D is unclear. CDR3 size: 15 residues. Between the trimmed V and J ends, which lost 1 base and 3 bases, there was a span of 7 bases. Germline V gene sequence: CDR1 MGHRA, CDR2 YSYEKL.